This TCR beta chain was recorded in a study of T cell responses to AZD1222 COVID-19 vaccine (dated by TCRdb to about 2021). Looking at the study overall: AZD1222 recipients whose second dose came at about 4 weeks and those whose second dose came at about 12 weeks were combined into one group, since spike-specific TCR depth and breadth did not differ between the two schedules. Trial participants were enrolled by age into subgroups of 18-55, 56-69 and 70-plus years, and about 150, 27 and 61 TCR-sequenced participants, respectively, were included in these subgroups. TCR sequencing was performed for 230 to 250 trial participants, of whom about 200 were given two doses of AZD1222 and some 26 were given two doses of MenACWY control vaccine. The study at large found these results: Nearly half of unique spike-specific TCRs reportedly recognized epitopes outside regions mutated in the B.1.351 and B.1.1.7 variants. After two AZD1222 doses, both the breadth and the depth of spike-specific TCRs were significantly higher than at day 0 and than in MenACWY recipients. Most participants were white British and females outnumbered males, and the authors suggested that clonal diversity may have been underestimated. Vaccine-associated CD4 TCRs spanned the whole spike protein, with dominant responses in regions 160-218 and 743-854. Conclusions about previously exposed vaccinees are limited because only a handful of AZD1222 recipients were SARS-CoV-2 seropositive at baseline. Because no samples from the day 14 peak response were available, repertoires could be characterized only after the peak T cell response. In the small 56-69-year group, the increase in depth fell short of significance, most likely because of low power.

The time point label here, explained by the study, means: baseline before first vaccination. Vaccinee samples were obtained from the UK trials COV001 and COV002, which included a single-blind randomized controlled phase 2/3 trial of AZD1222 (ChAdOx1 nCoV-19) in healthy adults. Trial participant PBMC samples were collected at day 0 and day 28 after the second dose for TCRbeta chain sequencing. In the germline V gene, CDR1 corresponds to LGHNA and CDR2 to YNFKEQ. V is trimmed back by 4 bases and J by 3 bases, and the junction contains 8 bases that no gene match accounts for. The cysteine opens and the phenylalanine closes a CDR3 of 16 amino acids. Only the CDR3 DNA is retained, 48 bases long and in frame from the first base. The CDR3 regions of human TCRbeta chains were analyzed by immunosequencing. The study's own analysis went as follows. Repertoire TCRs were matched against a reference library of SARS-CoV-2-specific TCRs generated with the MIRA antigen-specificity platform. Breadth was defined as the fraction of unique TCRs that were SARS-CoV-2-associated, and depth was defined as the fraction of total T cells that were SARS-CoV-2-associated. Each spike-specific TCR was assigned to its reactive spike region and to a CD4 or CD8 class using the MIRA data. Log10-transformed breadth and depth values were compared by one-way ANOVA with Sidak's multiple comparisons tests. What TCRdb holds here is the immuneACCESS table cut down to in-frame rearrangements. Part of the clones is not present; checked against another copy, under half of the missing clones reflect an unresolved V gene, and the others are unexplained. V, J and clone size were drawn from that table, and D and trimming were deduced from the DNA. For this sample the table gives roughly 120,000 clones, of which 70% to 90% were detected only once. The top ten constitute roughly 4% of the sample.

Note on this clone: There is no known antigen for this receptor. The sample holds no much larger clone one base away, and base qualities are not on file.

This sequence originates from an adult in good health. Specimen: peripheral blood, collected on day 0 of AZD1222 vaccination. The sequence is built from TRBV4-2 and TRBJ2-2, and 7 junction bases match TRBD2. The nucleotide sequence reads TGTGCCAGCAGCCTGTGGGGGGGGGACGACACCGGGGAGCTGTTTTTT. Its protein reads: CASSLWGGDDTGELFF.